Given below is one T cell receptor (beta chain) in context. The data were taken from a study of blood T cell repertoires in COVID-19. Overall study context: From the United States, Italy and Spain came samples of acute and convalescent COVID-19. Sources were T cells, B-cell-depleted T cells, or PBMCs; the material itself was cDNA or gDNA.

Source study methods: Amplifying reference gene primers gave estimates of nucleated cell counts. Some clones are missing from TCRdb's copy, which holds only in-frame ones; the method was immunoSEQ multiplex PCR. For V, J and clone size, that table is used; D and trimming come from the DNA. Of 280,000 or so clones in the sample, approximately 86% were seen once. The CDR3 contains 13 residues. Unmatched junction bases numbered 8, after V lost 7 bases and J lost 11 bases. Germline-derived CDR1 and CDR2 are MNHEY and SVGAGI. This rearrangement joins TRBV6-5 to TRBJ1-6, with 7 bases aligning to TRBD1. This TCR derives from a woman aged 25 to 45 who had recovered from COVID-19. Sequences were obtained from peripheral blood. The CDR3 nucleotides read TGTGCCAGCACCCGGGACGGACAGGCACCCCTCCACTTT. Amino acid sequence: CASTRDGQAPLHF.